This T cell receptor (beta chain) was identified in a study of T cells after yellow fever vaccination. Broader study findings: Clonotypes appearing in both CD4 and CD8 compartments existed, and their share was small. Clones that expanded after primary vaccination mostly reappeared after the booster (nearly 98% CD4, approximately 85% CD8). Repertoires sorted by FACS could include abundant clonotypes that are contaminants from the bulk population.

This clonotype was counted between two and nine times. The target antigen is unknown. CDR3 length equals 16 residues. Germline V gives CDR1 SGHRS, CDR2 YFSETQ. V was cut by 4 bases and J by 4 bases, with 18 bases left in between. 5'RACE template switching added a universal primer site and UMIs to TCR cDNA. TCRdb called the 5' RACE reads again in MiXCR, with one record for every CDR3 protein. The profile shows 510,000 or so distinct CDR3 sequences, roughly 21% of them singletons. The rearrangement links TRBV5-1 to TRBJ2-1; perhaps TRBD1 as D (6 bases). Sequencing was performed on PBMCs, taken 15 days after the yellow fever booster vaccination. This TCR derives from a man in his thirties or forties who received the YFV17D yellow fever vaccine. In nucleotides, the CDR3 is TGCGCCAGCAGCACCCGACAGGTAAAATTATACAATGAGCAGTTCTTC. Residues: CASSTRQVKLYNEQFF.